What follows describes a single T cell receptor (beta chain). The target antigen is unknown. The repertoire was sequenced with immunoSEQ multiplex PCR; TCRdb's copy has only in-frame clones and lacks some. The repertoire holds more than 140,000 clones, with approximately 87% as singletons. Trimming pared 4 bases from V and 0 bases from J, leaving 16 bases between. The CDR3 loop spans 17 amino acids. Germline V CDR1 and CDR2: SGHNT, YYREEE (reference sequence). The sample is drawn from a study of radiation and T cells in renal cell carcinoma. Looking at the study overall: Nephrectomy followed 15 Gy stereotactic body radiation by 4 weeks.

The time point was: baseline pretreatment blood. The sample's treatment: 15 Gy SBRT to primary tumor, nephrectomy 4 weeks later. Serial blood draws occurred at baseline and 2 and 4 weeks post-SBRT. The patient's renal cell carcinoma had clear cell pathology. Study outcomes and limitations: From baseline, blood top tumor clonotypes peaked at 2 weeks post-radiation.

Sequencing used blood, obtained from a patient whose treatment included radiotherapy and nephrectomy. This sequence was found in a woman aged 50 to 65 with renal cell carcinoma. The chain combines TRBV5-4 with TRBJ1-4; D unclear. CDR3 nucleotides: TGTGCCAGCAGCGTCCCCCCTTTGGAGACAACTAATGAAAAACTGTTTTTT. Translated, it gives CASSVPPLETTNEKLFF.